The 15 T cell receptor beta chains below were found in one sample sequenced in a study of blood T cells in healthy people across ages. A second PCR of roughly 6 to 12 cycles used a sample-barcoded 5' primer and a J-beta primer mix. One entry per CDR3 protein results from TCRdb running MiXCR on the 5' RACE reads. The table shows some 1.5 million distinct CDR3 sequences, with roughly two fifths occurring only once. The sample consisted of blood. Receptors were obtained from a young woman in good health.

This clonotype was counted only a few times. The rearrangement joins TRBV21-1 to TRBJ2-3. TRBV21-1 is deemed a pseudogene. The CDR3 totals 15 residues. The CDR3: CASSKALPGTDTQYF. The CDR3, as DNA: TGTGCCAGCAGCAAAGCGCTACCGGGCACAGATACGCAGTATTTT.

A remark on this clonotype: A much larger clone lies a single base off, so this may be a read error. The chain is built from TRBV12-3 or TRBV12-4 and TRBJ2-7; possible D gene TRBD1, 6 bases. Trimming cost V 4 bases and J 3 bases, with 7 bases left between them. CDR3 length: 12 amino acids. CDR3: CASSWTDYEQYF. CDR3 bases: TGTGCCAGCAGTTGGACAGACTACGAGCAGTACTTC.

The CDR3 protein is CATRGAITDTQYF. CDR3 sequence (DNA): TGTGCGACCAGGGGCGCGATCACAGATACGCAGTATTTT. The rearrangement joins TRBV27 to TRBJ2-3, with D perhaps matching TRBD1 (6 bases). The CDR3 length is 13 residues. Germline V gives CDR1 MNHEY, CDR2 SMNVEV (reference sequence).

CDR3 bases: TGTGCCAGCAGCGTAAGCGGGAGTAGGTACAATGAGCAGTACTTC. This translates into CASSVSGSRYNEQYF. The chain links TRBV9 to TRBJ2-1; 8 bases line up with TRBD2. The end of the DNA fits TRBJ2-7 better, so the J call may be wrong. CDR1 and CDR2 from the germline V gene are SGDLS and YYNGEE. The CDR3 is 15 residues long.

This clonotype was found a few times. The rearrangement joins TRBV20-1 to TRBJ1-1, with TRBD1 identical over 8 bases. V lost 2 bases and J lost 0; bases outside the gene matches: 5. Germline assignment: CDR1 DFQATT and CDR2 SNEGSKA (reference sequence). The CDR3 has 15 amino acids. The CDR3 nucleotides are TGCAGTGCTAGAAGGAACAGGGGGGTGAACACTGAAGCTTTCTTT. This sequence encodes CSARRNRGVNTEAFF.

This clonotype was recorded a few times. The chain recombines TRBV27 with TRBJ2-5; 10 bases line up with TRBD2. The junction had 8 bases not matched to a gene; V was cut back by 4 bases and J by 0 bases. Per germline, CDR1 MNHEY and CDR2 SMNVEV (reference sequence). The length of the CDR3 is 17 residues. The CDR3 sequence is CASSSGLAETYQETQYF. The CDR3 nucleotides are TGTGCCAGCAGTTCCGGACTAGCGGAAACGTACCAAGAGACCCAGTACTTC.

This clonotype has just a few counts. This chain uses TRBV10-2 with TRBJ2-1; 9 bases fit TRBD2. The CDR3 contains 14 residues. Looked up from germline, CDR1 is WSHSY and CDR2 is SAAADI. J was trimmed by 8 bases and V by 10 bases; bases with no gene match: 12. CDR3 sequence: CATRGLAQNDEQFF. In nucleotides, the CDR3 is TGCGCCACCAGGGGACTAGCACAGAACGATGAGCAGTTCTTC.

This clonotype was seen more than once but under ten times. The rearrangement joins TRBV6-5 to TRBJ1-2, with 9 bases aligning to TRBD1. J lost 2 bases, V lost 2 bases, and 6 bases had no gene match. The CDR3 is 16 amino acids. Germline loops: CDR1 MNHEY, CDR2 SVGAGI. The DNA for the CDR3 is TGTGCCAGCAGTTACCTAACAGGGGGCGAGAACTATGGCTACACCTTC. This codes for CASSYLTGGENYGYTF.

V is TRBV6-6 and J is TRBJ1-3; no reliable D call. Germline CDR1 MNHNY, CDR2 SVGAGI (reference sequence). The V end was cut by 4 bases, the J end by 0 bases, with 13 bases between. The CDR3 covers 16 residues. The CDR3 nucleotides read TGTGCCAGCAGTTTCCCAGGAGTTTCCTCTGGAAACACCATATATTTT. Protein sequence: CASSFPGVSSGNTIYF.

This clonotype was found a few times. The CDR3 is CASRQTGTNEQFF. Written as DNA, the CDR3 is TGTGCCAGCAGACAGACAGGGACCAATGAGCAGTTCTTC. This sequence joins TRBV2 and TRBJ2-1; 7 bases agree with TRBD1. The J segment lost 6 bases and the V segment lost 6 bases, leaving 5 bases of the junction unmatched. Germline V CDR1 and CDR2: SNHLY, FYNNEI. CDR3 length: 13 residues. Combining the CDR3 with reference TRBV2 and TRBJ2-1 gives the whole variable domain EPEVTQTPSHQVTQMGQEVILRCVPISNHLYFYWYRQILGQKVEFLVSFYNNEISEKSEIFDDQFSVERPDGSNFTLKIRSTKLEDSAMYFCASRQTGTNEQFFGPGTRLTVL.

The chain recombines TRBV10-3 with TRBJ2-6; TRBD1 aligns across 8 bases. The CDR3 spans 23 residues. Unmatched junction bases numbered 19, after V lost 0 bases and J lost 0 bases. Germline assignment: CDR1 ENHRY and CDR2 SYGVKD. The CDR3 is CAISESTGELIVGRGSGANVLTF. CDR3 nucleotide sequence: TGTGCCATCAGTGAGTCGACAGGGGAGCTAATAGTGGGCCGAGGCTCTGGGGCCAACGTCCTGACTTTC.

CDR3 sequence (DNA): TGCGCCAGCAGTTTCGCCACGGGACACCTGGGAGCAGATACGCAGTATTTT. Translating it yields CASSFATGHLGADTQYF. The chain links TRBV5-1 to TRBJ2-3; TRBD1 might be the D (6 bases). The germline V and J ends were trimmed by 5 bases and 4 bases, with 23 bases remaining between them. The CDR3 contains 17 residues. CDR1 and CDR2 (germline): SGHRS, YFSETQ.

The CDR3 coding sequence is TGTGCCAGCAGCTGGGAAACACCGAACACTGAAGCTTTCTTT. It specifies CASSWETPNTEAFF. This sequence joins TRBV5-8 and TRBJ1-1, with D hard to call. There are 14 residues in the CDR3. Trimming shortened V by 3 bases and J by 1 base, and 10 bases separated the two germline ends. Germline V CDR1 and CDR2: SGHTS, YDEGEE. Full variable domain (missing parts from reference TRBV5-8 and TRBJ1-1): EAGVTQSPTHLIKTRGQQATLRCSPISGHTSVYWYQQALGLGLQFLLWYDEGEERNRGNFPPRFSGRQFPNYSSELNVNALELEDSALYLCASSWETPNTEAFFGQGTRLTVV.

This chain joins TRBV5-6 and TRBJ2-4; either TRBD1 or TRBD2 may fit D (5 bases each). The end of the DNA aligns better with TRBJ2-7, so the J call may be wrong. Germline CDR1 reads SGHDT; CDR2 reads YYEEEE. CDR3 length: 15 residues. CDR3 coding DNA: TGTGCCAGCAGCGAGGGGCAATCACCAAGCTACGAGCAGTACTTC. This translates into CASSEGQSPSYEQYF.

This sequence joins TRBV7-2 and TRBJ2-5, with unresolved D. The CDR3 contains 15 residues. V lost 4 bases to trimming and J lost 6 bases, with 18 bases between them. From germline, CDR1 is SGHTA and CDR2 FQGNSA. As DNA, the CDR3 is TGTGCCAGCAGCTCCCCAGACTCCCGTCGGAAGACCCAGTACTTC. Translating it yields CASSSPDSRRKTQYF.